The clone carrying this T cell receptor beta chain counts as medium-sized. The germline V gene encodes CDR1 MNHNY and CDR2 SVGAGI (reference sequence). With 6 bases clipped from V and 10 bases from J, the junction kept 7 bases outside the gene matches. CDR3 length: 13 amino acids. A mixed TRB-A/B primer pool amplified rearranged TRB by multiplex touch-down PCR. From the multiplex PCR reads, TCRdb called clonotypes with MiXCR, one entry per CDR3 protein. The data contain roughly 3,100 distinct CDR3 sequences, roughly 27% of them singletons. These data belong to a study of T cell repertoires in aging, cancer and after chemotherapy. Amplification of TCR beta used genomic DNA extracted from peripheral blood.

V gene TRBV6-6 combines with J gene TRBJ1-4, with 8 nucleotides matching TRBD1. Sequenced input: blood. This sequence was found in a human donor with a solid tumor. CDR3 in DNA: TGTGCCAGCAGCGCGAGTCAGGGGGCAAAACTGTTTTTT. Its translation is CASSASQGAKLFF.